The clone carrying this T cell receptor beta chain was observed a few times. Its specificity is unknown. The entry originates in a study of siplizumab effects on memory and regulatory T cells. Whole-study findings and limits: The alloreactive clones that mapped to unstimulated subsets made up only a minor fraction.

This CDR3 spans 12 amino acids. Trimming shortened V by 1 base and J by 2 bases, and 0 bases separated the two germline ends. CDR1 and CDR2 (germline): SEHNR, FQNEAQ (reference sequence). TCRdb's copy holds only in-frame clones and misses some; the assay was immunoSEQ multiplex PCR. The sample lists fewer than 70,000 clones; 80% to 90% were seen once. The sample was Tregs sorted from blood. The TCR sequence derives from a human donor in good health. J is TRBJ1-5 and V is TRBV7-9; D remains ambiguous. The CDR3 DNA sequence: TGTGCCAGCAGCTTAGGCAATCAGCCCCAGCATTTT. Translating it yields CASSLGNQPQHF.